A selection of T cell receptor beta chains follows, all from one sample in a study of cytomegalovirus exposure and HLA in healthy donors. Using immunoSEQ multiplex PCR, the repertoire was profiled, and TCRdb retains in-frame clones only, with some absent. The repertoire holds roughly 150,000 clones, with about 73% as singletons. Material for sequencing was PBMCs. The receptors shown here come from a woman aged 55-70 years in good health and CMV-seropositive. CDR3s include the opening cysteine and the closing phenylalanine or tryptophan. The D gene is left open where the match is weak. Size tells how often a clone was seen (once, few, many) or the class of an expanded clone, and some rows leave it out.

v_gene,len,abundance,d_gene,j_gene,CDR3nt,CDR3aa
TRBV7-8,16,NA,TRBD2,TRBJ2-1,TGTGCCAGCAGCTTAACCGGGACTAAAGACTACAATGAGCAGTTCTTC,CASSLTGTKDYNEQFF
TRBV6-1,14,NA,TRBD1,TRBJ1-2,TGTGCCAGCAGGGGGACAGTGGCTAACTATGGCTACACCTTC,CASRGTVANYGYTF
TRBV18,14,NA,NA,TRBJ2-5,TGTGCCAGCTCACCACCGGGCAGGGAAGAGACCCAGTACTTC,CASSPPGREETQYF
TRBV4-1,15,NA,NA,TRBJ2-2,TGCGCCAGCAGCCAAGAAGGGGGACATGGCGGGGAGCTGTTTTTT,CASSQEGGHGGELFF
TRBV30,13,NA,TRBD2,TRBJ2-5,TGTGCCTGGGGGACTAGCGGGATAACGGGCCAGTACTTC,CAWGTSGITGQYF
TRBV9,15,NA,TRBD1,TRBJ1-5,TGTGCCAGCAGCGTAGGAGGACAGGGACGGGAGCCCCAGCATTTT,CASSVGGQGREPQHF
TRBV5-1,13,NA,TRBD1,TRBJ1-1,TGCGCCAGCAGAACAACAGGGGATACTGAAGCTTTCTTT,CASRTTGDTEAFF
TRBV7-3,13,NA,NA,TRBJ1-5,TGTGCCAGCAGCATAGACACCAATCAGCCCCAGCATTTT,CASSIDTNQPQHF
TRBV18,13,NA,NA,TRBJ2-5,TGTGCCAGCTCCCCAGGACAGAAAGAGACCCAGTACTTC,CASSPGQKETQYF
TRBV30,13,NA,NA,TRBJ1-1,TGTGCCTGGAGTGTAGGAGGGAACACTGAAGCTTTCTTT,CAWSVGGNTEAFF
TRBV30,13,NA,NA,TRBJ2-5,TGTGCCGTACAGGTGCAATGGGCAGAGACCCAGTACTTC,CAVQVQWAETQYF
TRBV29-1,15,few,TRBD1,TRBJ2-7,TGCAGCGTCGGAGACCGGGACAGGGGCTCCTACGAGCAGTACTTC,CSVGDRDRGSYEQYF
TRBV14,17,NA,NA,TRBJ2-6,TGTGCCAGCAGGGGGGCCGGGCTAATCTCTGGGGCCAACGTCCTGACTTTC,CASRGAGLISGANVLTF
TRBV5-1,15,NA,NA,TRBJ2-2,TGCGCCAGCAGCTTGGGTTCTAGTTACACCGGGGAGCTGTTTTTT,CASSLGSSYTGELFF
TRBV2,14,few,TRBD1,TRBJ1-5,TGTGCCAGCAGCCAAGGACAGGGGGGTCAGCCCCAGCATTTT,CASSQGQGGQPQHF
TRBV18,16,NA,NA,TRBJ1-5,TGTGCCAGCTCACCACCGGGTGGGACTACGAAGCAGCCCCAGCATTTT,CASSPPGGTTKQPQHF
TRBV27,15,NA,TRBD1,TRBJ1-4,TGTGCCAGCAGTTTATCAGGGGGCTCGAGTGAAAAACTGTTTTTT,CASSLSGGSSEKLFF
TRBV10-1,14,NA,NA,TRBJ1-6,TGCGCCAGCAGTGAGTCGGCAGGAATTTCACCCCTCCACTTT,CASSESAGISPLHF
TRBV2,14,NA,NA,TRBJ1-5,TGTGCCAGCGAGGGAGATCCTAGCAATCAGCCCCAGCATTTT,CASEGDPSNQPQHF
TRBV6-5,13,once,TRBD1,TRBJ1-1,TGTGCCAGCAGGGAGGACAGGGTGGATGAAGCTTTCTTT,CASREDRVDEAFF
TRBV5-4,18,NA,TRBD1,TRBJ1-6,TGTGCCAGCAGCACCGGACGGACAGGCGGGTCCTATAATTCACCCCTCCACTTT,CASSTGRTGGSYNSPLHF
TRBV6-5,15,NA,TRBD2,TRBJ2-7,TGTGCCAGCAGTCAGACTAGCGGGAGCTCCTACGAGCAGTACTTC,CASSQTSGSSYEQYF
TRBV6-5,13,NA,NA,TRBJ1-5,TGTGCCAGCAGGGAACAGGGTGCGGGGCCCCAGCATTTT,CASREQGAGPQHF
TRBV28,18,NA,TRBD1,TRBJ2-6,TGTGCCAGCAGTTCTGGGGGACAGGGGGTTTCTGGGGCCAACGTCCTGACTTTC,CASSSGGQGVSGANVLTF
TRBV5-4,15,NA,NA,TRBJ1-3,TGTGCCAGCAGCGCGGCTGAAAGGTCAGGAAACACCATATATTTT,CASSAAERSGNTIYF
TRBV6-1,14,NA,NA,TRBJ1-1,TGTGCCAGCTCAGGCCGGGGTATGAACACTGAGGCTTTCTTT,CASSGRGMNTEAFF
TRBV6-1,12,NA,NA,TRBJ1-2,TGTGCCAGCAGTGTCCAGGGAAGGGGCTACACCTTC,CASSVQGRGYTF
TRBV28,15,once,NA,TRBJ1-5,TGTGCCAGCAGTTTAGAGGGTTATAGCAATCAGCCCCAGCATTTT,CASSLEGYSNQPQHF
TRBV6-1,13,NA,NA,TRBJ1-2,TGTGCCAGCAGTGATGAACGAGTGCGGGGCTACACCTTC,CASSDERVRGYTF
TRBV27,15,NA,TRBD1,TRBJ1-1,TGTGCCAGCGTGGAGGGACAGGGGCTGGGGACTGAAGCTTTCTTT,CASVEGQGLGTEAFF
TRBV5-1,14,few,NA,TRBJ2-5,TGCGCCAGCAGCTTCGGCACACTACAAGAGACCCAGTACTTC,CASSFGTLQETQYF
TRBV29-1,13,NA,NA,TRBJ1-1,TGCAGCGTTGAAGAAGGGATCGGCAGGGTTACTTTCTTT,CSVEEGIGRVTFF
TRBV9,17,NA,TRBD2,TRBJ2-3,TGTGCCAGCAGCCTAAGGCCTCTAGCGGAGAGGACAGATACGCAGTATTTT,CASSLRPLAERTDTQYF